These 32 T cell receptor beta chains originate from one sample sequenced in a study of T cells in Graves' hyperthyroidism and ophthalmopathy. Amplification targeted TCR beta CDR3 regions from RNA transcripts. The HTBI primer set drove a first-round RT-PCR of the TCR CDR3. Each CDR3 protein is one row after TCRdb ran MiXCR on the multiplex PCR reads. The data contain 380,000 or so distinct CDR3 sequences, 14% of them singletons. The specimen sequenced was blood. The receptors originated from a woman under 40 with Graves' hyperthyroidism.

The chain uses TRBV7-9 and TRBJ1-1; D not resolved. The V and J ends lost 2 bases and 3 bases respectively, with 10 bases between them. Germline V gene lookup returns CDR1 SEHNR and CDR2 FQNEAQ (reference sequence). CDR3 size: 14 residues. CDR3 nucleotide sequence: TGTGCCAGCAGCTTACGAGCGAAATACACTGAAGCTTTCTTT. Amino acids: CASSLRAKYTEAFF.

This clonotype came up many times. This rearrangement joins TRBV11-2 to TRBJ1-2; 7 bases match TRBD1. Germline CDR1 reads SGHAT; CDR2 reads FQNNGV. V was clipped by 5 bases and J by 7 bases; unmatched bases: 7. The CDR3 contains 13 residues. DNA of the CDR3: TGTGCCAGCAGCCCTGACAGGGTCTCTGGCTACACCTTC. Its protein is CASSPDRVSGYTF. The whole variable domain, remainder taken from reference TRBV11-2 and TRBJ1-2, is EAGVAQSPRYKIIEKRQSVAFWCNPISGHATLYWYQQILGQGPKLLIQFQNNGVVDDSQLPKDRFSAERLKGVDSTLKIQPAKLEDSAVYLCASSPDRVSGYTFGSGTRLTVV.

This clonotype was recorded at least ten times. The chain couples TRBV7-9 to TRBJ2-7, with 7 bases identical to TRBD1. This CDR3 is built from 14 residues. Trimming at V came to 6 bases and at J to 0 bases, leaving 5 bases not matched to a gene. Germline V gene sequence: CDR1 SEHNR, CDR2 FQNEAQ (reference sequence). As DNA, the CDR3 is TGTGCCAGCAGTAACAGGGGTCCCTCCTACGAGCAGTACTTC. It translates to CASSNRGPSYEQYF.

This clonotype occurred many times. The CDR3 DNA follows: TGTGCCACCAGTGATTTGCTTAGTGACGGACCCGGCGCGCAGTATTTT. Amino acid sequence: CATSDLLSDGPGAQYF. The rearrangement joins TRBV24-1 to TRBJ2-3; D gene ambiguous. Germline V gene sequence: CDR1 KGHDR, CDR2 SFDVKD. Trimming shortened V by 0 bases and J by 10 bases, and 19 bases separated the two germline ends. The CDR3 loop spans 16 amino acids.

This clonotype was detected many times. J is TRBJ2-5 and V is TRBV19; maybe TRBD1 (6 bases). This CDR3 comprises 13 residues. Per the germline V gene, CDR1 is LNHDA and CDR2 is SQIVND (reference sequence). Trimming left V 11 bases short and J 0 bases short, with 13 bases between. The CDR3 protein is CACEDRYQETQYF. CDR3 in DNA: TGTGCCTGCGAAGACAGGTACCAAGAGACCCAGTACTTC.

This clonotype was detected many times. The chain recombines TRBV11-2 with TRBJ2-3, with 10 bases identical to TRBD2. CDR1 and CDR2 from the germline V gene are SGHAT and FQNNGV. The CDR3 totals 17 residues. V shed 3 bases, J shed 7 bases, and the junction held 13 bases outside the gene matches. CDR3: CASSFLSGRAIVYTQYF. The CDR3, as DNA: TGTGCCAGCAGCTTCTTGAGCGGGAGGGCCATAGTATATACGCAGTATTTT. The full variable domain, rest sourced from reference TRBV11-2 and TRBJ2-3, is EAGVAQSPRYKIIEKRQSVAFWCNPISGHATLYWYQQILGQGPKLLIQFQNNGVVDDSQLPKDRFSAERLKGVDSTLKIQPAKLEDSAVYLCASSFLSGRAIVYTQYFGPGTRLTVL.

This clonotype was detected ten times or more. CDR3 sequence (DNA): TGTGCCAGCAGTACCGGGACAAAGCATCAGCCCCAGCATTTT. Translated: CASSTGTKHQPQHF. The chain carries TRBV12-3 or TRBV12-4 and TRBJ1-5, with D possibly being TRBD1 (6 bases). The CDR3 runs 14 residues. V was clipped by 5 bases and J by 5 bases, with 13 bases between them.

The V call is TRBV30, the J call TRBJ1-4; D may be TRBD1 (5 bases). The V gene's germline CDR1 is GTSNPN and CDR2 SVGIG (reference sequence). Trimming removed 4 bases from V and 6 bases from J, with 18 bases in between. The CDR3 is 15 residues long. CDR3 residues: CAWNVLGETDEKLFF. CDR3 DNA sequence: TGTGCCTGGAACGTCCTAGGGGAGACCGATGAAAAACTGTTTTTT.

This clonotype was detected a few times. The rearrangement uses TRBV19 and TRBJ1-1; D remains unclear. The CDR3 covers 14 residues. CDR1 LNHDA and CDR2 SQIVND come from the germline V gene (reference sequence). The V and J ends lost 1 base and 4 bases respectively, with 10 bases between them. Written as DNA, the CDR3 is TGTGCCAGTAGTATAGGCGGCCCTAGCACTGAAGCTTTCTTT. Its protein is CASSIGGPSTEAFF.

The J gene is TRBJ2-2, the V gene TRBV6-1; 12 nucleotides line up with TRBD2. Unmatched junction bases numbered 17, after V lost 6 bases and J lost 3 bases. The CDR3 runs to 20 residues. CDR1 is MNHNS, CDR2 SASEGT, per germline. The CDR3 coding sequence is TGTGCCAGCAGCTTCGAACAAGCAGCGCTAGCGGGAGGGCACACCGGGGAGCTGTTTTTT. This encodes CASSFEQAALAGGHTGELFF.

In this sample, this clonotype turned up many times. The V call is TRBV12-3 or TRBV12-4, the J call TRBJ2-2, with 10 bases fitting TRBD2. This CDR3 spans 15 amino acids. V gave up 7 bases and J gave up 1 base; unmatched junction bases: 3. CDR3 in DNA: TGTGCCAGCACCGGGACTAGCGTGAACACCGGGGAGCTGTTTTTT. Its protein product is CASTGTSVNTGELFF.

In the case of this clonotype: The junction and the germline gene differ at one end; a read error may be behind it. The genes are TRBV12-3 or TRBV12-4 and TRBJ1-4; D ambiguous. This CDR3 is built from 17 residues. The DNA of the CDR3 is TGTGCCAGCAGTTTAACGGGATATCTCGCAACTAATGAAGAACTGTTTTTT. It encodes CASSLTGYLATNEELFF.

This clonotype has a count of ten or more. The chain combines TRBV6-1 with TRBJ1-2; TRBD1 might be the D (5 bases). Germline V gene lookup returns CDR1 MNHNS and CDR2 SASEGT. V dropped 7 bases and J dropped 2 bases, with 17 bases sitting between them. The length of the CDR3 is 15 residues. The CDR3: CASTPRGGANYGYTF. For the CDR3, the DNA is TGTGCCAGCACCCCGAGGGGAGGGGCGAACTATGGCTACACCTTC.

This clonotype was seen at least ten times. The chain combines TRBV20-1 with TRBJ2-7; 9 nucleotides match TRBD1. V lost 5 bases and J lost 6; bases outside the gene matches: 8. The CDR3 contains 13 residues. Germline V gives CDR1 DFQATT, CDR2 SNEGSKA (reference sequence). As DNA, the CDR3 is TGCAGTGCTCCCGGGACAGGGTATGCCGAGCAGTACTTC. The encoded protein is CSAPGTGYAEQYF.

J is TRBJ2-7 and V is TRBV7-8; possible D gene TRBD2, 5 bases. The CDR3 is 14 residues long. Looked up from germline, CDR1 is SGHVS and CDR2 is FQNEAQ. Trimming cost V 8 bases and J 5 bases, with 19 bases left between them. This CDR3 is CASLSVGAHHEQYF. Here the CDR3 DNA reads TGTGCCAGCTTAAGTGTGGGAGCTCACCACGAGCAGTACTTC.

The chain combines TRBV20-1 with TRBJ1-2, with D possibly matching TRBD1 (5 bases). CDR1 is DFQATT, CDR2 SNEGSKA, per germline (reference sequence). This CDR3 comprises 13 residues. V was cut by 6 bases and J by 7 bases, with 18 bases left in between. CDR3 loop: CSASTRGVRGYTF. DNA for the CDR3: TGCAGTGCGTCGACCCGGGGGGTACGTGGCTACACCTTC.

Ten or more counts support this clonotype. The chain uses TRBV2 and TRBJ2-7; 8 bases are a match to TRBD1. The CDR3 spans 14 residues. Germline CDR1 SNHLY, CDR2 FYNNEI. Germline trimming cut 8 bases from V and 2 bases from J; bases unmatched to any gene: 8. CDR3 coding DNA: TGTGCCAGCCCCGGACAGGGCGGTACCTACGAGCAGTACTTC. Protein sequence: CASPGQGGTYEQYF.

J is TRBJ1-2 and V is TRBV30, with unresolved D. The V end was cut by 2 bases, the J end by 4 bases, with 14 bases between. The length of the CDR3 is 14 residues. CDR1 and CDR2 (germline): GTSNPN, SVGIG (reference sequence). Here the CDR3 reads CAWSSLAARYGYTF. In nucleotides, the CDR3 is TGTGCCTGGAGTTCGTTGGCAGCCCGCTATGGCTACACCTTC.

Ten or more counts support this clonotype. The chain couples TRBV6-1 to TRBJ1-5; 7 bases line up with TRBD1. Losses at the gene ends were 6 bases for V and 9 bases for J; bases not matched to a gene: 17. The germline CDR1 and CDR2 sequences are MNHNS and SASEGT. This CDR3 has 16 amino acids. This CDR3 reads CASRTLRGTAYGPQHF. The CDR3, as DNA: TGTGCCAGCAGAACTCTACGGGGGACAGCCTATGGGCCCCAGCATTTT.

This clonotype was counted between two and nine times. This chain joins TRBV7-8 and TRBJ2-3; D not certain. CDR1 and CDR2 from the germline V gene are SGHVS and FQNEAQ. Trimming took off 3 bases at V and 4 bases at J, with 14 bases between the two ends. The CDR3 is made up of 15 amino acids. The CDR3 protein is CASSFSASVADTQYF. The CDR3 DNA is TGTGCCAGCAGCTTTTCAGCGTCGGTCGCAGATACGCAGTATTTT.

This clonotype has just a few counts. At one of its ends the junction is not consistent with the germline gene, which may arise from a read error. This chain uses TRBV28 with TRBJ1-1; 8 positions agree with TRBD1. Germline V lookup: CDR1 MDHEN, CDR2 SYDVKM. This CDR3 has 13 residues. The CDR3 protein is CVSSPTGQGKAFF. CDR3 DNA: TGTGTCAGCAGCCCCACAGGACAGGGAAAAGCTTTCTTT.

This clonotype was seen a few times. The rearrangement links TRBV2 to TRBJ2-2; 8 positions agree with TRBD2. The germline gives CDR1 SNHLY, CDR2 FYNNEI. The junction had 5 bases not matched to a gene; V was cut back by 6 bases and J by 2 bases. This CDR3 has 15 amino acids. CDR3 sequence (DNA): TGTGCCAGCAGCCGTAGCGGGACTAACACCGGGGAGCTGTTTTTT. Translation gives CASSRSGTNTGELFF.

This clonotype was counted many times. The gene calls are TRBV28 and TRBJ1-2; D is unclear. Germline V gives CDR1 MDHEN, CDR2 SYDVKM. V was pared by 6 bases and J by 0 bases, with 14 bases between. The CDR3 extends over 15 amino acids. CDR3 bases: TGTGCCAGCAGAAAGGACGGCGGCCCTAACTATGGCTACACCTTC. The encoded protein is CASRKDGGPNYGYTF.

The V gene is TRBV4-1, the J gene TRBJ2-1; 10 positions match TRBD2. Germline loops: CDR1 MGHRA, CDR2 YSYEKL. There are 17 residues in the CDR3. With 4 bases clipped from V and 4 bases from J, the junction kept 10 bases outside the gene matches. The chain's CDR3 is CASSPSRGTSVYNEQFF. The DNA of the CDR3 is TGCGCCAGCAGCCCGTCTAGGGGGACTAGCGTGTACAATGAGCAGTTCTTC.

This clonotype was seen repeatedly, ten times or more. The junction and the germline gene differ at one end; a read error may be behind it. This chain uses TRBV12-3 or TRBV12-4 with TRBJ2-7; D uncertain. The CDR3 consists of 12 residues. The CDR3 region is CASSLGLREQYF. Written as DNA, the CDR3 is TGTGCCAGCAGCTTAGGCTTAAGGGAGCAGTACTTC.

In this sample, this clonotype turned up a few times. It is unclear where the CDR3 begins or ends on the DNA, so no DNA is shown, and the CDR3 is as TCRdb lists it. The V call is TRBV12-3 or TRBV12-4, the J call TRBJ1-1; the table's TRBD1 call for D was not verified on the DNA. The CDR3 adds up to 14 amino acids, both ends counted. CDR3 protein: CASSTSAGVHGGFF.

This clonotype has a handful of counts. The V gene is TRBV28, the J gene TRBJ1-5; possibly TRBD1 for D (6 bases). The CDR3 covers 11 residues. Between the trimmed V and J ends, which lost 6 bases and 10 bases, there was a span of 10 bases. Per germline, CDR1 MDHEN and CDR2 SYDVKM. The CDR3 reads CASSRGPPQHF. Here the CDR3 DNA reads TGTGCCAGCAGCCGGGGGCCTCCCCAGCATTTT.

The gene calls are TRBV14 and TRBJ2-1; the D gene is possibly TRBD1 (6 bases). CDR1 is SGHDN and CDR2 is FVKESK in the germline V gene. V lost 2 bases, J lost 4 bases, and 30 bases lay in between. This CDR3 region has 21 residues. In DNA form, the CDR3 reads TGTGCCAGCAGCCAAAACTCCGTGGTTCAACCGTGGGGGACACCATACAATGAGCAGTTCTTC. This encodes CASSQNSVVQPWGTPYNEQFF. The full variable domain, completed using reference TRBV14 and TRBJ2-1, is EAGVTQFPSHSVIEKGQTVTLRCDPISGHDNLYWYRRVMGKEIKFLLHFVKESKQDESGMPNNRFLAERTGGTYSTLKVQPAELEDSGVYFCASSQNSVVQPWGTPYNEQFFGPGTRLTVL.

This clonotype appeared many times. CDR3 loop: CSGVGGTNQPQHF. Here the CDR3 DNA reads TGCAGCGGGGTGGGGGGGACCAATCAGCCCCAGCATTTT. The chain recombines TRBV20-1 with TRBJ1-5, with a weak D call TRBD1 (5 bases). The CDR3 is 13 residues long. Germline V gene sequence: CDR1 DFQATT, CDR2 SNEGSKA (reference sequence).

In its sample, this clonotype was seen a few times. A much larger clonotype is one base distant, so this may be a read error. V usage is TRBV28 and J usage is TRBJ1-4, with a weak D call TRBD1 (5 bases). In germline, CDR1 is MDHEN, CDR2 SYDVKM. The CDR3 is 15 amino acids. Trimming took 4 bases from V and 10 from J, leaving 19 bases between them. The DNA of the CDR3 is TGTGCCAGCAGTTCACCGGGACTAGGAGAAGGAAAACTGTTTTTT. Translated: CASSSPGLGEGKLFF.

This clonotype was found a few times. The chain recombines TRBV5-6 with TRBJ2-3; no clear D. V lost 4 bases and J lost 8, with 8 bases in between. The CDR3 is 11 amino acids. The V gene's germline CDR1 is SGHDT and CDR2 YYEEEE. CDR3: CASSRDITQYF. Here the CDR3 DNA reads TGTGCCAGCAGCCGCGACATTACGCAGTATTTT.

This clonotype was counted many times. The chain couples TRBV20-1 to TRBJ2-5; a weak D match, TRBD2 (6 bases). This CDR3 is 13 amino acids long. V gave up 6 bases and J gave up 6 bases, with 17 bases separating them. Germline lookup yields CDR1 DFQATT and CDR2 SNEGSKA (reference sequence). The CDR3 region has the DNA TGCAGTGCCAACCGTCGGGGGACCCAGACCCAGTACTTC. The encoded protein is CSANRRGTQTQYF.